The rows below give T cell receptor beta chains drawn from one sample of a study of T cells in Graves' hyperthyroidism and ophthalmopathy. TCRdb used MiXCR to reprocess the multiplex PCR reads, holding one entry per CDR3 protein. The table shows 600,000 to 650,000 distinct CDR3 sequences, with less than 25% occurring only once. Sequencing was performed on blood. The receptor source for this set is a man aged 30 to 45 with Graves' ophthalmopathy. The CDR3 runs from the conserved cysteine through the conserved F or W. A D gene is named only where the DNA matches it firmly. Size tells how often a clone was seen (once, few, many) or the class of an expanded clone, and some rows leave it out.

CDR3 DNA: TGTGCCAGTCGGGAGGGACCACAAGAGACCCAGTACTTC; CDR3 protein: CASREGPQETQYF; clone size: many; D gene: TRBD2; J gene: TRBJ2-5; V gene: TRBV12-3/TRBV12-4
CDR3 DNA: TGTGCCAGCAGCCAAACTGGCTATGGCTACACCTTC; CDR3 protein: CASSQTGYGYTF; clone size: many; D gene: NA; J gene: TRBJ1-2; V gene: TRBV3-1
CDR3 DNA: TGCAGTAACCAGGGACTTATGAGGCAGCCCCAGCATTTT; CDR3 protein: CSNQGLMRQPQHF; clone size: NA; D gene: NA; J gene: TRBJ1-5; V gene: TRBV20-1
CDR3 DNA: TGCAGCGTGACAGGGGGCATGGGGAGAATGAACACTGAAGCTTTCTTT; CDR3 protein: CSVTGGMGRMNTEAFF; clone size: NA; D gene: TRBD1; J gene: TRBJ1-1; V gene: TRBV29-1
CDR3 DNA: TGTGCCAGCAGTCTCATATGGGGAGAGACCCAGTACTTC; CDR3 protein: CASSLIWGETQYF; clone size: NA; D gene: NA; J gene: TRBJ2-5; V gene: TRBV6-1
CDR3 DNA: TGTGCCAGCAGCTTAGGGACCCGCCGCTCCTACAATGAGCAGTTCTTC; CDR3 protein: CASSLGTRRSYNEQFF; clone size: NA; D gene: NA; J gene: TRBJ2-1; V gene: TRBV7-9
CDR3 DNA: TGTGCCGCGGGGTCGAACACCGGGGAGCTGTTTTTT; CDR3 protein: CAAGSNTGELFF; clone size: NA; D gene: NA; J gene: TRBJ2-2; V gene: TRBV7-6
CDR3 DNA: TGTGCCAGCTCACCCATATTGCTAGTAGCGGGAGGTTACAATGAGCAGTTCTTC; CDR3 protein: CASSPILLVAGGYNEQFF; clone size: few; D gene: TRBD2; J gene: TRBJ2-1; V gene: TRBV18
CDR3 DNA: TGTGCCAGTAGTATTTCGGGGTACACTGAAGCTTTCTTT; CDR3 protein: CASSISGYTEAFF; clone size: few; D gene: NA; J gene: TRBJ1-1; V gene: TRBV19
CDR3 DNA: TGCGCCAGCAGCCCCGGCGGAGGCCCGAACACTGAAGCTTTCTTT; CDR3 protein: CASSPGGGPNTEAFF; clone size: few; D gene: NA; J gene: TRBJ1-1; V gene: TRBV4-3
CDR3 DNA: TGCGCCAGCAGCCAAGACCCGGCGGAAACCTACGAGCAGTACTTC; CDR3 protein: CASSQDPAETYEQYF; clone size: NA; D gene: NA; J gene: TRBJ2-7; V gene: TRBV4-1
CDR3 DNA: TGCAGTGCTCCACAGGGGGCGGGGACCGGGGAGCTGTTTTTT; CDR3 protein: CSAPQGAGTGELFF; clone size: NA; D gene: TRBD1; J gene: TRBJ2-2; V gene: TRBV20-1
CDR3 DNA: TGTGCCAGCCGCGTTAGGAGGGGGTATAACGAGCAGTACTTC; CDR3 protein: CASRVRRGYNEQYF; clone size: NA; D gene: NA; J gene: TRBJ2-7; V gene: TRBV6-2/TRBV6-3
CDR3 DNA: TGTGCCAGCAAGGCAGGGCTCTCCTACGAGCAGTACTTC; CDR3 protein: CASKAGLSYEQYF; clone size: few; D gene: NA; J gene: TRBJ2-7; V gene: TRBV7-2
CDR3 DNA: TGTGCCAGCAGCTTTAGACTAGAGTACTACGAGCAGTACTTC; CDR3 protein: CASSFRLEYYEQYF; clone size: many; D gene: NA; J gene: TRBJ2-7; V gene: TRBV11-2
CDR3 DNA: TGTGCCAGCAGCTTCGGACAGGGAGTAACTAGCGGGAACAATGAGCAGTTCTTC; CDR3 protein: CASSFGQGVTSGNNEQFF; clone size: NA; D gene: TRBD2; J gene: TRBJ2-1; V gene: TRBV7-4
CDR3 DNA: TGTGCCAGCAGCCCTGGGACTAGCGGGAGGGGACCGAACACCGGGGAGCTGTTTTTT; CDR3 protein: CASSPGTSGRGPNTGELFF; clone size: NA; D gene: TRBD2; J gene: TRBJ2-2; V gene: TRBV11-3
CDR3 DNA: TGTGCCAGCAGTTACGGAGGGGGCCGATGGGCAGGCTACACCTTC; CDR3 protein: CASSYGGGRWAGYTF; clone size: few; D gene: TRBD1; J gene: TRBJ1-2; V gene: TRBV6-5
CDR3 DNA: TGTGCCAGTAGTATCTTGGGCAGCGCCTACGAGCAGTACTTC; CDR3 protein: CASSILGSAYEQYF; clone size: few; D gene: NA; J gene: TRBJ2-7; V gene: TRBV19
CDR3 DNA: TGTGCCAGCAGCCAAGGAGCTAATTCACCCCTCCACTTT; CDR3 protein: CASSQGANSPLHF; clone size: many; D gene: NA; J gene: TRBJ1-6; V gene: TRBV3-1
CDR3 DNA: TGTGCCATCGGGGAATCTGAGACCCAGTACTTC; CDR3 protein: CAIGESETQYF; clone size: NA; D gene: NA; J gene: TRBJ2-5; V gene: TRBV10-3
CDR3 DNA: TGTGCCAGCAGCCAATCGAGTAGCCTCAACACCGGGGAGCTGTTTTTT; CDR3 protein: CASSQSSSLNTGELFF; clone size: few; D gene: NA; J gene: TRBJ2-2; V gene: TRBV3-1
CDR3 DNA: TGTGCCAGCAGCCTCGGGACTAGCGAGGATGAGCAGTTCTTC; CDR3 protein: CASSLGTSEDEQFF; clone size: many; D gene: TRBD2; J gene: TRBJ2-1; V gene: TRBV7-8
CDR3 DNA: TGTGCCAGCAGTTACAATGTGAGGCCCTGGGGCATTCAGTACTTC; CDR3 protein: CASSYNVRPWGIQYF; clone size: NA; D gene: NA; J gene: TRBJ2-4; V gene: TRBV6-2/TRBV6-3
CDR3 DNA: TGTGCCAGCAGTGACCAGACAGGGGTGTCCTACGAGCAGTACTTC; CDR3 protein: CASSDQTGVSYEQYF; clone size: many; D gene: TRBD1; J gene: TRBJ2-7; V gene: TRBV2
CDR3 DNA: TGCGCCAGCAGCTTGACTGGGCAGGGACAGAGTGAGCAGTTCTTC; CDR3 protein: CASSLTGQGQSEQFF; clone size: many; D gene: TRBD1; J gene: TRBJ2-1; V gene: TRBV5-1
CDR3 DNA: TGTGCCAGCAGTTACGGGTGGACAGCCCCCCAAGAGACCCAGTACTTC; CDR3 protein: CASSYGWTAPQETQYF; clone size: few; D gene: NA; J gene: TRBJ2-5; V gene: TRBV6-2/TRBV6-3
CDR3 DNA: TGCAGTGCTAGAGATCTAGGCAGATCCTATGGCTACACCTTC; CDR3 protein: CSARDLGRSYGYTF; clone size: few; D gene: NA; J gene: TRBJ1-2; V gene: TRBV20-1
CDR3 DNA: TGTGCCAGCAGCGTGGGGGCTGAAGCTTTCTTT; CDR3 protein: CASSVGAEAFF; clone size: few; D gene: NA; J gene: TRBJ1-1; V gene: TRBV11-2
CDR3 DNA: TGTGCCAGCAGCTCGCAATCCCCAGGGGAGAGTAGCGAGCAGTACTTC; CDR3 protein: CASSSQSPGESSEQYF; clone size: few; D gene: NA; J gene: TRBJ2-7; V gene: TRBV11-3
CDR3 DNA: TGTGCCAGCAGCCAATTGTTAGGTCAAGCGGGAGGTTCCTACGAGCAGTACTTC; CDR3 protein: CASSQLLGQAGGSYEQYF; clone size: few; D gene: TRBD2; J gene: TRBJ2-7; V gene: TRBV4-2
CDR3 DNA: TGTGCCAGCAGCTCCCCACAGAATAACTATGGCTACACCTTC; CDR3 protein: CASSSPQNNYGYTF; clone size: NA; D gene: NA; J gene: TRBJ1-2; V gene: TRBV9
CDR3 DNA: TGTGCCAGCAGCCAAGCAGAGGGTGCAACTAATGAAAAACTGTTTTTT; CDR3 protein: CASSQAEGATNEKLFF; clone size: NA; D gene: NA; J gene: TRBJ1-4; V gene: TRBV4-2
CDR3 DNA: TGTGCCAGCAGCTCCCGGACAGGGGGGAGTAATCAGCCCCAGCATTTT; CDR3 protein: CASSSRTGGSNQPQHF; clone size: few; D gene: TRBD1; J gene: TRBJ1-5; V gene: TRBV11-2
CDR3 DNA: TGTGCCAGCACCTCTAGCGGGATTTCCTACAATGAGCAGTTCTTC; CDR3 protein: CASTSSGISYNEQFF; clone size: NA; D gene: TRBD2; J gene: TRBJ2-1; V gene: TRBV5-8
CDR3 DNA: TGCGCCAGCAGCGCCACCGGGACTGTCTACAATGAGCAGTTCTTC; CDR3 protein: CASSATGTVYNEQFF; clone size: NA; D gene: NA; J gene: TRBJ2-1; V gene: TRBV5-1
CDR3 DNA: TGTGCCAGCACCCCCGACAGGGGTCGTCAGCCCCAGCATTTT; CDR3 protein: CASTPDRGRQPQHF; clone size: many; D gene: TRBD1; J gene: TRBJ1-5; V gene: TRBV28
CDR3 DNA: TGTGCCAGCAGTTACTCGCAGGGCCAGAACAATGAGCAGTTCTTC; CDR3 protein: CASSYSQGQNNEQFF; clone size: NA; D gene: NA; J gene: TRBJ2-1; V gene: TRBV6-5
CDR3 DNA: TGTGCCAGTAGACCGGACAGGGTGGAGGAAAAACTGTTTTTT; CDR3 protein: CASRPDRVEEKLFF; clone size: few; D gene: TRBD1; J gene: TRBJ1-4; V gene: TRBV19
CDR3 DNA: TGTGCCAGCAGTGATACACGGGTTTCTAGCACAGATACGCAGTATTTT; CDR3 protein: CASSDTRVSSTDTQYF; clone size: few; D gene: NA; J gene: TRBJ2-3; V gene: TRBV5-4
CDR3 DNA: TGCAGCGCCGAGCCGGGCACAGATACGCAGTATTTT; CDR3 protein: CSAEPGTDTQYF; clone size: NA; D gene: NA; J gene: TRBJ2-3; V gene: TRBV29-1
CDR3 DNA: TGTGCCAGCAGCTTAGCGCGTCTAGCGGGAACGAAAGAGACCCAGTACTTC; CDR3 protein: CASSLARLAGTKETQYF; clone size: many; D gene: TRBD2; J gene: TRBJ2-5; V gene: TRBV7-8
CDR3 DNA: TGTGCCAGCAATACACAGGGGTTCTATGGCTACACCTTC; CDR3 protein: CASNTQGFYGYTF; clone size: many; D gene: TRBD1; J gene: TRBJ1-2; V gene: TRBV12-3/TRBV12-4
CDR3 DNA: TGTGCCAGCAGCTTAGATTCGGCGGGATCCTACAATGAGCAGTTCTTC; CDR3 protein: CASSLDSAGSYNEQFF; clone size: NA; D gene: NA; J gene: TRBJ2-1; V gene: TRBV11-3
CDR3 DNA: TGTGCCAGCAGCCAAGAACGAGGGGATGAGCAGTTCTTC; CDR3 protein: CASSQERGDEQFF; clone size: few; D gene: NA; J gene: TRBJ2-1; V gene: TRBV14
CDR3 DNA: TGTGCCACCAGTGATTTCAGGGTCCAACAGCCCCAGCATTTT; CDR3 protein: CATSDFRVQQPQHF; clone size: few; D gene: NA; J gene: TRBJ1-5; V gene: TRBV24-1
CDR3 DNA: TGCGCCAGCAGCTTGGTCGCGGGGATTAATTCACCCCTCCACTTT; CDR3 protein: CASSLVAGINSPLHF; clone size: NA; D gene: NA; J gene: TRBJ1-6; V gene: TRBV5-1
CDR3 DNA: TGTGCCAGCAGTTCTAACAGGGGTCTAAGCGAGCAGTACTTC; CDR3 protein: CASSSNRGLSEQYF; clone size: NA; D gene: TRBD1; J gene: TRBJ2-7; V gene: TRBV12-3/TRBV12-4
CDR3 DNA: TGTGCCACCAGCACTTATAGGGGTGCTCAGCCCCAGCATTTT; CDR3 protein: CATSTYRGAQPQHF; clone size: NA; D gene: NA; J gene: TRBJ1-5; V gene: TRBV15
CDR3 DNA: TGTGCCAGCAGCTTAATCCCCTACGAGCAGTACTTC; CDR3 protein: CASSLIPYEQYF; clone size: many; D gene: NA; J gene: TRBJ2-7; V gene: TRBV11-2
CDR3 DNA: TGCGCCAGCAGCTTGGAAGGTGGGCAAGTCAATGAGCAGTTCTTC; CDR3 protein: CASSLEGGQVNEQFF; clone size: few; D gene: NA; J gene: TRBJ2-1; V gene: TRBV5-1
CDR3 DNA: TGCAGTGCTGGGATGGGGACGCGAAATGAGCAGTTCTTC; CDR3 protein: CSAGMGTRNEQFF; clone size: many; D gene: NA; J gene: TRBJ2-1; V gene: TRBV20-1